The 22 T cell receptor beta chains listed next were all sequenced from one sample in a study of T cells in tuberculosis. Sorting used thawed, overnight-rested PBMC stained with anti-CD3, a viability dye and GMM-loaded CD1B tetramer. CD1B tetramers were loaded with Rhodococcus equi-derived C32 glucose monomycolate. TCRdb's table, derived via immunoSEQ multiplex PCR, lists solely in-frame clones and lacks some. The data show 50,000 to 65,000 clones, roughly 90% seen once. Sequences were obtained from CD1b-GMM tetramer-negative cells sorted from PBMCs. All receptors come from an adult woman with latent tuberculosis.

The V call is TRBV2, the J call TRBJ1-1; a possible D gene is TRBD1 (6 bases). Trimming removed 6 bases at V and 11 bases at J, with 19 bases between. This CDR3 region has 13 residues. The germline V gene encodes CDR1 SNHLY and CDR2 FYNNEI. The CDR3 DNA is TGTGCCAGCAGGACACTGACAGGCGATGGGGCTTTCTTT. This translates into CASRTLTGDGAFF.

The chain has TRBV6-1 and TRBJ2-2; perhaps TRBD1 as D (6 bases). The CDR3 runs 15 residues. Trimming took off 6 bases at V and 5 bases at J, with 16 bases between the two ends. Germline V gene data show CDR1 as MNHNS and CDR2 as SASEGT. The CDR3 reads CASRSGVALTGELFF. DNA of the CDR3: TGTGCCAGCAGATCAGGGGTAGCTCTGACCGGGGAGCTGTTTTTT.

This rearrangement joins TRBV21-1 to TRBJ1-1; TRBD1 is the table's D call, not checked against the DNA. TRBV21-1 is flagged as a pseudogene. The CDR3 is 13 residues long. The CDR3 region has the DNA TGTGCCAGCAGCAAGACAGGGGTGACTGAAGCTTTCTTT. Its translation is CASSKTGVTEAFF.

The gene calls are TRBV5-4 and TRBJ2-1, with 8 bases fitting TRBD1. The CDR3 covers 17 residues. Germline V gene lookup returns CDR1 SGHNT and CDR2 YYREEE (reference sequence). With 0 bases clipped from V and 6 bases from J, the junction kept 11 bases outside the gene matches. CDR3 sequence: CASSLDPPSTGGNEQFF. The CDR3 coding sequence is TGTGCCAGCAGCTTGGACCCCCCAAGCACAGGGGGCAATGAGCAGTTCTTC. Drawing the rest from reference TRBV5-4 and TRBJ2-1, the complete variable domain is ETGVTQSPTHLIKTRGQQVTLRCSSQSGHNTVSWYQQALGQGPQFIFQYYREEENGRGNFPPRFSGLQFPNYSSELNVNALELDDSALYLCASSLDPPSTGGNEQFFGPGTRLTVL.

The rearrangement joins TRBV7-8 to TRBJ1-3; perhaps TRBD1 as D (5 bases). In germline, CDR1 is SGHVS, CDR2 FQNEAQ. The CDR3 is made up of 14 amino acids. The V gene lost 1 base and the J gene lost 1 base, with 5 bases spanning the gap. DNA for the CDR3: TGTGCCAGCAGCTTAGGGACATCTGGAAACACCATATATTTT. This sequence encodes CASSLGTSGNTIYF.

The chain links TRBV30 to TRBJ2-2; TRBD1 might be the D (6 bases). The CDR3 contains 14 residues. Germline lookup yields CDR1 GTSNPN and CDR2 SVGIG (reference sequence). V was shortened by 3 bases and J by 1 base, with 9 bases between the two germline ends. The CDR3 DNA reads TGTGCCTGGAGGGGACACGTGAACACCGGGGAGCTGTTTTTT. It translates to CAWRGHVNTGELFF.

This sequence joins TRBV4-1 and TRBJ1-2, with D maybe TRBD1 (6 bases). Trimming cost V 0 bases and J 7 bases, with 21 bases left between them. CDR3 size: 17 residues. Germline CDR1 reads MGHRA; CDR2 reads YSYEKL. CDR3 amino acids: CASSQDFSRLGAGGYTF. The CDR3 bases are TGCGCCAGCAGCCAAGATTTCAGCAGGTTGGGGGCGGGTGGCTACACCTTC.

This rearrangement joins TRBV28 to TRBJ2-2; TRBD2 might be the D (5 bases). V was clipped by 2 bases and J by 7 bases, with 17 bases between them. The length of the CDR3 is 16 residues. Germline lookup yields CDR1 MDHEN and CDR2 SYDVKM. The CDR3 region is CASSLAANLRGGELFF. The CDR3 DNA reads TGTGCCAGCAGTTTAGCGGCTAACCTCCGGGGCGGGGAGCTGTTTTTT.

CDR3 amino acids: CASSEIDNSPLHF. The CDR3 region has the DNA TGTGCCAGCAGTGAAATAGATAATTCACCCCTCCACTTT. The chain joins TRBV6-1 to TRBJ1-6; D gene ambiguous. Trimming removed 2 bases at V and 5 bases at J, with 4 bases between. The CDR3 sequence is 13 residues long. Germline V lookup: CDR1 MNHNS, CDR2 SASEGT.

This clone occurred once. The junction and the germline gene differ at one end; a read error may be behind it. The chain carries TRBV29-1 and TRBJ1-1; no clear D gene. CDR1 and CDR2 (germline): SQVTM, ANQGSEA. There are 13 residues in the CDR3. The chain's CDR3 is CSVEWQRNSEAFF. The CDR3 nucleotides read TGCAGCGTTGAATGGCAGCGGAACTCTGAAGCTTTCTTT.

V is TRBV5-5 and J is TRBJ2-5, with 7 bases lining up with TRBD1. TRBJ2-7 explains the end of the DNA better; the J call may be wrong. CDR1 SGHKS and CDR2 YYEKEE come from the germline V gene (reference sequence). This CDR3 spans 15 amino acids. This chain's CDR3 is CASSYIGTVSYEQYF. In DNA, the CDR3 is TGTGCCAGCAGCTACATAGGGACAGTCTCCTACGAGCAGTACTTC.

Comment on this clone: The identical CDR3 is also encoded by other nucleotide sequences in the sample. The chain carries TRBV19 and TRBJ2-7; TRBD1 matches at 8 bases. The V gene end was trimmed by 5 bases and the J gene end by 2 bases; junction bases not matched to a gene: 8. CDR1 and CDR2 from the germline V gene are LNHDA and SQIVND (reference sequence). This CDR3 spans 15 amino acids. The CDR3 protein is CASSPRTGLPYEQYF. DNA of the CDR3: TGTGCCAGTAGTCCCCGGACAGGGTTACCCTACGAGCAGTACTTC.

V is TRBV6-1 and J is TRBJ1-5; a possible D gene is TRBD1 (6 bases). V was cut by 5 bases and J by 9 bases, with 20 bases left in between. The germline CDR1 and CDR2 sequences are MNHNS and SASEGT. CDR3 length equals 15 residues. This chain's CDR3 is CASSSDWGGRRPQHF. The CDR3 DNA reads as TGTGCCAGCAGTAGCGATTGGGGGGGGCGCAGGCCCCAGCATTTT.

The genes are TRBV29-1 and TRBJ2-4; 7 positions match TRBD1. The CDR3 consists of 17 residues. Germline trimming cut 0 bases from V and 3 bases from J; bases unmatched to any gene: 11. CDR1 and CDR2 (germline): SQVTM, ANQGSEA. CDR3 amino acids: CSVEEGETGIYKNIQYF. As DNA, the CDR3 is TGCAGCGTTGAAGAGGGAGAGACAGGGATTTACAAAAACATTCAGTACTTC.

This chain links TRBV29-1 with TRBJ1-1; 11 nucleotides line up with TRBD1. The CDR3 extends over 13 amino acids. Trimming removed 8 bases from V and 7 bases from J; junction bases left unmatched: 9. The germline gives CDR1 SQVTM, CDR2 ANQGSEA. CDR3 sequence (DNA): TGCAGCTCACCGTCGGACAGGGGGCGTGAAGCTTTCTTT. It yields the protein CSSPSDRGREAFF.

This clone was recorded a few times. The chain carries TRBV18 and TRBJ1-4; tentative D call: TRBD1 (6 bases). Germline V gives CDR1 KGHSH, CDR2 LQKENI. Trimming removed 2 bases at V and 6 bases at J, with 7 bases between. The CDR3 is 13 residues long. CDR3 sequence reads: CASSPRQDEKLFF. For the CDR3, the DNA is TGTGCCAGCTCACCAAGACAGGATGAAAAACTGTTTTTT.

The gene calls are TRBV28 and TRBJ2-7; weak D call: TRBD1 (6 bases). The CDR3 consists of 14 residues. V was clipped by 7 bases and J by 4 bases, with 17 bases between them. CDR1 MDHEN and CDR2 SYDVKM come from the germline V gene. The CDR3 is CASKEGGVSYEQYF. CDR3 coding DNA: TGTGCCAGCAAAGAAGGGGGAGTATCGTACGAGCAGTACTTC.

This clone appeared once. The chain employs TRBV7-8 and TRBJ1-6; D call uncertain. Trimming cost V 5 bases and J 8 bases, with 10 bases left between them. Germline V gene lookup returns CDR1 SGHVS and CDR2 FQNEAQ. CDR3 length: 13 amino acids. CDR3 loop: CASSHLSDSPLHF. CDR3 in DNA: TGTGCCAGCAGCCACTTGTCCGATTCACCCCTCCACTTT.

The J gene is TRBJ1-5, the V gene TRBV30, with TRBD1 as a possible D gene (6 bases). Trimming removed 2 bases at V and 9 bases at J, with 20 bases between. The germline V gene has CDR1 GTSNPN and CDR2 SVGIG (reference sequence). This CDR3 is built from 15 residues. This CDR3 reads CAWSPSYVQGPPQHF. DNA for the CDR3: TGTGCCTGGAGTCCCTCTTACGTACAGGGACCGCCCCAGCATTTT.

This chain joins TRBV29-1 and TRBJ1-1; D is ambiguous. The germline V and J ends were trimmed by 4 bases and 4 bases, with 10 bases remaining between them. The CDR3 is made up of 12 amino acids. Germline V gene sequence: CDR1 SQVTM, CDR2 ANQGSEA. CDR3 in amino acids: CSVALGGTEAFF. The CDR3 DNA follows: TGCAGCGTTGCCCTGGGAGGCACTGAAGCTTTCTTT.

This clone was detected only a few times. This chain joins TRBV5-6 and TRBJ2-1; 8 positions match TRBD2. The germline gives CDR1 SGHDT, CDR2 YYEEEE. There are 14 residues in the CDR3. V dropped 1 base and J dropped 4; count of bases not matched to a gene: 1. The DNA of the CDR3 is TGTGCCAGCAGCTTGACTAGCGGATACAATGAGCAGTTCTTC. Translation: CASSLTSGYNEQFF.

The genes are TRBV9 and TRBJ1-1, with D possibly matching TRBD1 (6 bases). V was cut by 0 bases and J by 5 bases, with 11 bases left in between. The CDR3 runs 14 residues. Germline V gene sequence: CDR1 SGDLS, CDR2 YYNGEE. The CDR3 sequence: CASSVAGVGTEAFF. For the CDR3, the DNA is TGTGCCAGCAGCGTAGCAGGGGTGGGGACTGAAGCTTTCTTT.